The source of this T cell receptor beta chain is a study of T cells in Graves' hyperthyroidism and ophthalmopathy. Study findings and constraints: Most thyroid-expanded clonotypes above 0.001 were also found in blood.

Concerning this clonotype: Antigen specificity is unknown.

The CDR3 regions of TCR beta were amplified from RNA transcripts. RT-PCR in the first round (using the HTBI primer set) targeted the TCR CDR3. TCRdb redid the calling of the multiplex PCR reads with MiXCR, one entry per CDR3 protein. The sample includes under 800,000 distinct CDR3 sequences, roughly 15% of them seen just once. The study excluded patients with uncontrolled infection, other autoimmune disease, pregnancy or lactation. Fresh peripheral blood, approximately 9.6 ml, yielded the PBMCs. The sequencing sample was made of blood. The origin of this receptor is a woman younger than 30 with Graves' hyperthyroidism.

The DNA for the CDR3 is TGTGCCAGCAGCATTTCTAGTGGGCCCCTCTACGAGCAGTACTTC. Its translation: CASSISSGPLYEQYF. J is TRBJ2-7 and V is TRBV9; unclear D gene. The CDR3 has 15 residues. Germline CDR1 SGDLS, CDR2 YYNGEE. Trimming took 4 bases from V and 3 from J, leaving 17 bases between them.